This is a list of T cell receptor beta chains from one sample in a study of T-cell memory formation after mild COVID-19. TCRdb passed the 5' RACE reads through MiXCR, listing each CDR3 protein once. The repertoire holds 85,000 to 120,000 distinct CDR3 sequences, with over 15% as singletons. Sequencing was performed on PBMCs or a T cell subset sorted from them (not recorded which). The source is an adult woman who had mild COVID-19 (a few samples of this study predate the infection). Cell type and time point are not known. Each CDR3 is given with its conserved first and last residue. D genes are given only for firm matches. Size values are once, few and many counts, or a class for expanded clones, and some rows have none.

j_call,clone_size,v_call,d_call,cdr3_aa,cdr3_nt
TRBJ2-7,many,TRBV7-9,-,CASSWTGRDYEQYF,TGTGCCAGCAGTTGGACCGGCCGGGACTACGAGCAGTACTTC
TRBJ2-1,-,TRBV7-6,-,CASSLDGYGSYNEQFF,TGTGCCAGCAGCTTAGATGGCTACGGCTCCTACAATGAGCAGTTCTTC
TRBJ2-7,few,TRBV6-5,TRBD1,CASSQIPGQGSYEQYF,TGTGCCAGCAGTCAGATTCCGGGACAGGGTTCCTACGAGCAGTACTTC
TRBJ2-1,few,TRBV20-1,-,CSARVPYNEQFF,TGCAGTGCTAGGGTACCCTACAATGAGCAGTTCTTC
TRBJ1-1,-,TRBV6-2/TRBV6-3,-,CASSEDSDMNTEAFF,TGTGCCAGCAGTGAGGACAGTGACATGAACACTGAAGCTTTCTTT
TRBJ1-1,-,TRBV27,TRBD1,CASSFGTGVTEAFF,TGTGCCAGCAGCTTCGGGACAGGGGTTACTGAAGCTTTCTTT
TRBJ2-1,-,TRBV7-8,TRBD1,CASSSDRGDHEQFF,TGTGCCAGCAGCTCGGACAGGGGGGACCATGAGCAGTTCTTC
TRBJ2-3,-,TRBV7-9,-,CASSSGPTSSTDTQYF,TGTGCCAGCAGTTCCGGACCGACGTCTAGCACAGATACGCAGTATTTT
TRBJ1-1,many,TRBV4-1,-,CASSPPLTEVNTEAFF,TGCGCCAGCAGCCCGCCTTTGACAGAGGTGAACACTGAAGCTTTCTTT
TRBJ1-5,few,TRBV6-6,TRBD1,CASSPRDRGNQPQHF,TGTGCCAGCAGCCCCCGGGACAGGGGAAATCAGCCCCAGCATTTT
TRBJ1-3,few,TRBV7-2,-,CASSSTSDPGNTIYF,TGTGCCAGCAGCTCCACTAGCGATCCTGGAAACACCATATATTTT
TRBJ1-1,-,TRBV6-2/TRBV6-3,TRBD1,CASSFGTGGFTEAFF,TGTGCCAGCAGTTTTGGGACAGGGGGTTTCACTGAAGCTTTCTTT
TRBJ2-3,-,TRBV24-1,-,CATNPGRGQYTDTQYF,TGTGCCACCAACCCCGGGAGGGGACAGTACACAGATACGCAGTATTTT